The TCR beta chain under discussion was sequenced for a study of T cells in tumors after PD-1 blockade. Study-level points and caveats: About 41% of tumor TCR clonotypes were also found in blood.

In its sample, this clone was seen a few times. Its antigen is not identified. CDR1 is MGHDK, CDR2 SYGVNS, per germline. This CDR3 contains 13 residues. Trimming took 2 bases from V and 4 from J, leaving 6 bases between them. The data were produced by immunoSEQ multiplex PCR, yet TCRdb's version contains in-frame clones alone and is incomplete. This table holds fewer than 8,000 clones, nearly 70% found once. This clonotype originated in a human donor with basal cell carcinoma. V is TRBV25-1 and J is TRBJ2-4; the D is unclear. The specimen was tumor tissue, collected after anti-PD-1 treatment. CDR3 coding DNA: TGTGCCAGCAGTGAAAAGGCAAAAAACATTCAGTACTTC. Translating gives CASSEKAKNIQYF.